This T cell receptor beta chain derives from a study of shared clonotypes between healthy human individuals. Study at large: Plates per donor: three CD4 naive, three CD4 memory, two CD8 naive, one CD8 memory.

V was cut by 1 base and J by 2 bases, with 12 bases left in between. This CDR3 is 16 amino acids long. The germline V gene encodes CDR1 SGHRS and CDR2 YFSETQ. The count of this clone is one. Its cognate antigen is unknown. TCRdb keeps only in-frame clones here, not all; method: immunoSEQ multiplex PCR. This sample yields more than 2 million clones, of which 85% to 95% are seen a single time; 0.1% to 0.15% belongs to the top ten. Regarding the study as a whole: Four donors shared about 5% of their naive CD4 clonotypes. Clonotype sharing among donors was thought likely to change with sequencing depth. Genetic and exposure-history diversity was limited by the small donor number.

The chain combines TRBV5-1 with TRBJ2-2; perhaps TRBD1 as D (5 bases). The sequence was collected from a man between 18 and 29 years old in good health. The source material was naive CD4+ T cells sorted from blood. The subset is: CD45RA+ positively selected. This CDR3 is CASSLMAGINTGELFF. In DNA form, the CDR3 reads TGCGCCAGCAGCTTGATGGCAGGGATTAACACCGGGGAGCTGTTTTTT.